These T cell receptor beta chains were read from a single sample in a study of blood T cell repertoires in COVID-19. Generated by immunoSEQ multiplex PCR, the TCRdb table keeps only in-frame clones and is missing some. The data hold about 70,000 clones, with about four fifths observed a single time. The sequenced sample was peripheral blood. These receptors all stem from a woman aged 60 to 75 with acute or convalescent COVID-19. Each CDR3 is given with its conserved first and last residue. The order of the fields is clone size, J gene, D gene, V gene, CDR3 DNA, CDR3 protein. A D gene is named only where the DNA matches it firmly. Not all rows give a size; the values are once, few, many and, for expanded clones, a class.

clone_size: -; j_call: TRBJ1-6; d_call: TRBD1; v_call: TRBV5-1; cdr3_nt: TGCGCCAGCAGCGTTGTAACGGGACAGAATAATTCACCCCTCCACTTT; cdr3_aa: CASSVVTGQNNSPLHF
clone_size: -; j_call: TRBJ2-5; d_call: -; v_call: TRBV7-2; cdr3_nt: TGTGCCAGCAGCTTTGGGCAGAACAAAGAGACCCAGTACTTC; cdr3_aa: CASSFGQNKETQYF
clone_size: once; j_call: TRBJ1-1; d_call: -; v_call: TRBV30; cdr3_nt: TGTGCCTGGAGTGGGCAGGGTAACACTGAAGCTTTCTTT; cdr3_aa: CAWSGQGNTEAFF
clone_size: -; j_call: TRBJ2-1; d_call: TRBD2; v_call: TRBV4-3; cdr3_nt: TGCGCCAGCAGCCAAGGCGGGGGGGCGGAAAATGAGCAGTTCTTC; cdr3_aa: CASSQGGGAENEQFF
clone_size: -; j_call: TRBJ1-2; d_call: -; v_call: TRBV6-5; cdr3_nt: TGTGCCAGCAGTTACGACTATATGTATGGCTACACCTTC; cdr3_aa: CASSYDYMYGYTF
clone_size: -; j_call: TRBJ2-1; d_call: TRBD2; v_call: TRBV6-4; cdr3_nt: TGTGCCAGCAGTTATATAATACTAGCGGGGTCCAATGAGCAGTTCTTC; cdr3_aa: CASSYIILAGSNEQFF
clone_size: -; j_call: TRBJ2-6; d_call: TRBD1; v_call: TRBV28; cdr3_nt: TGTGCCAGCAGGAGGGGACAGGTGGGCTCAGGGGCCAACGTCCTGACTTTC; cdr3_aa: CASRRGQVGSGANVLTF
clone_size: -; j_call: TRBJ1-2; d_call: -; v_call: TRBV4-3; cdr3_nt: TGCGCCAGCAGCCAAGAAACGCTGGACTTCCTGGGTGGCTACACCTTC; cdr3_aa: CASSQETLDFLGGYTF
clone_size: -; j_call: TRBJ2-1; d_call: -; v_call: TRBV9; cdr3_nt: TGTGCCAGCAGCCCCAACAATGAGCAGTTCTTC; cdr3_aa: CASSPNNEQFF
clone_size: -; j_call: TRBJ2-3; d_call: -; v_call: TRBV5-1; cdr3_nt: TGCGCCAGCAGCTTGGGACACAACACAGATACGCAGTATTTT; cdr3_aa: CASSLGHNTDTQYF
clone_size: -; j_call: TRBJ1-1; d_call: -; v_call: TRBV18; cdr3_nt: TGTGCCAGCTCAGCCTCGACAGGCATGAACACTGAAGCTTTCTTT; cdr3_aa: CASSASTGMNTEAFF
clone_size: once; j_call: TRBJ2-7; d_call: -; v_call: TRBV9; cdr3_nt: TGTGCCACCTCAGGGAACCACGAGCAGTACTTC; cdr3_aa: CATSGNHEQYF
clone_size: -; j_call: TRBJ2-2; d_call: TRBD1; v_call: TRBV19; cdr3_nt: TGTGCCAGTAGTAAGTCTTCAGACAGGGATATCGCCGGGGAGCTGTTTTTT; cdr3_aa: CASSKSSDRDIAGELFF
clone_size: once; j_call: TRBJ1-4; d_call: TRBD1; v_call: TRBV28; cdr3_nt: TGTGCCAGCAGGGTAGGGGGCTTCAATGAAAAACTGTTTTTT; cdr3_aa: CASRVGGFNEKLFF